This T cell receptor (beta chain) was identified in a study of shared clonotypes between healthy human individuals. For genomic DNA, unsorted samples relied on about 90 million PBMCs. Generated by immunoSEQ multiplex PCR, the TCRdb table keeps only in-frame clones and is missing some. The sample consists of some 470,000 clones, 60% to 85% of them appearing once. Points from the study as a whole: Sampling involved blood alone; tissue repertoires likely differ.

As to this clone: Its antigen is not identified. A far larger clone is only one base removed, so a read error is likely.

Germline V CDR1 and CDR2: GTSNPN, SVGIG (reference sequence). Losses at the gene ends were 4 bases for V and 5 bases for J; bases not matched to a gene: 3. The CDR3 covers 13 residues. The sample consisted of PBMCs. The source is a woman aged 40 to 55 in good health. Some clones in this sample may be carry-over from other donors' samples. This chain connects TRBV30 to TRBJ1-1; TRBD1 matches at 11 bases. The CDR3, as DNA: TGTGCCTGGAAGGGACAGGGGGGGACTGAAGCTTTCTTT. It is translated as CAWKGQGGTEAFF. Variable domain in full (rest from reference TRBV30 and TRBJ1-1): SQTIHQWPATLVQPVGSPLSLECTVEGTSNPNLYWYRQAAGRGLQLLFYSVGIGQISSEVPQNLSASRPQDRQFILSSKKLLLSDSGFYLCAWKGQGGTEAFFGQGTRLTVV.